This TCR beta chain was captured in a study of blood T cell repertoires in COVID-19. The table came from immunoSEQ multiplex PCR; TCRdb's copy has only in-frame clones and leaves some out. The sample yields 310,000 or so clones, around 87% seen once. The CDR3 spans 13 residues. V gave up 3 bases and J gave up 1 base, with 4 bases separating them. CDR1 ENHRY and CDR2 SYGVKD come from the germline V gene. In this sample, this clone turned up once. The clonotype comes from a woman aged 18-29 years with acute COVID-19. Sequenced input: PBMCs or T cells enriched from blood (not recorded which). The V call is TRBV10-3, the J call TRBJ1-5; D ambiguous. The CDR3 loop is CAISEHSNQPQHF. CDR3 DNA: TGTGCCATCAGTGAACACAGCAATCAGCCCCAGCATTTT.